What follows is one T cell receptor (beta chain) and its context. This record belongs to a study of blood T cell repertoires in COVID-19. V was clipped by 0 bases and J by 9 bases, with 7 bases between them. This CDR3 region has 13 residues. CDR1 SGHKS and CDR2 YYEKEE come from the germline V gene (reference sequence). Profiling relied on immunoSEQ multiplex PCR, and the TCRdb table lists in-frame clones only, not all of them. The data contain 60,000 to 65,000 clones, roughly two thirds of them seen just once; the ten biggest clones take up more than 4%. The sequence was obtained from a woman in her 70s with COVID-19, enrolled during active disease. This rearrangement joins TRBV5-5 to TRBJ1-6; no reliable D call. The sample taken for sequencing was peripheral blood. The CDR3 region has the DNA TGTGCCAGCAGCTTGGGAGGGATTTCACCCCTCCACTTT. Amino acids: CASSLGGISPLHF. The variable domain in full, with the rest retrieved from reference TRBV5-5 and TRBJ1-6, is DAGVTQSPTHLIKTRGQQVTLRCSPISGHKSVSWYQQVLGQGPQFIFQYYEKEERGRGNFPDRFSARQFPNYSSELNVNALLLGDSALYLCASSLGGISPLHFGNGTRLTVT.